The rows below give T cell receptor beta chains drawn from one sample of a study of T cell changes during pregnancy in multiple sclerosis. Libraries were prepared by immunoSEQ multiplex PCR; TCRdb keeps only in-frame clonotypes and omits some of them. The sample lists some 77,000 clones; around 90% were seen once. The material sequenced was CD4+ T cells from peripheral blood mononuclear cells, taken before pregnancy. The receptors here all came from a female donor with multiple sclerosis, enrolled in a pregnancy study. CDR3s include the opening cysteine and the closing phenylalanine or tryptophan. The order of the fields is clone size, D gene, V gene, J gene, CDR3 DNA, CDR3 protein. A D gene is named only where the DNA matches it firmly. Not every row has a clone size; where given, it reads once, few, many or a size class.

once	-	TRBV6-5	TRBJ1-2	TGTGCCAGCAGTTACTTAAGCGGCCCCTATGGCTACACCTTC	CASSYLSGPYGYTF
-	TRBD1	TRBV9	TRBJ1-4	TGTGCCAGCAGCCCAGGGGGAAGAGGGGATGAAAAACTGTTTTTT	CASSPGGRGDEKLFF
-	TRBD1	TRBV5-1	TRBJ1-2	TGCGCCAGCAGCTACGGGGACAGGAAAAACTATGGCTACACCTTC	CASSYGDRKNYGYTF
-	TRBD1	TRBV19	TRBJ1-2	TGTGCCAGTAGTATAGGGACAGGCTCCTCAAACTATGGCTACACCTTC	CASSIGTGSSNYGYTF
-	-	TRBV25-1	TRBJ2-5	TGTGCCAGCAGTGACAGGGCCGCCTTGGGAACCCAGTACTTC	CASSDRAALGTQYF
-	-	TRBV5-1	TRBJ2-7	TGCGCCAGCAGCTCCATAATCCGTGGGGGGGCGAACGAGCAGTACTTC	CASSSIIRGGANEQYF
-	-	TRBV11-2	TRBJ1-3	TGTGCCAGCAGCTTACTAGGAAACACCATATATTTT	CASSLLGNTIYF
-	TRBD1	TRBV5-1	TRBJ2-7	TGCGCCAGCAGCTTGGCGACAGGGAGCTCCTACGAGCAGTACTTC	CASSLATGSSYEQYF
-	TRBD1	TRBV5-1	TRBJ1-6	TGCGCCAGCAGCCCGGACAGGGGTAATTCACCCCTCCACTTT	CASSPDRGNSPLHF
-	-	TRBV5-1	TRBJ2-2	TGCGCCAGCAGCTTTAGCGCCGGGGAGCTGTTTTTT	CASSFSAGELFF
few	-	TRBV6-5	TRBJ1-6	TGTGCCAGCAGTTACGGGGGGGAGCCCCTCCACTTT	CASSYGGEPLHF
-	-	TRBV7-8	TRBJ1-2	TGTGCCAGCAGCTCGTACGTCTCAGGGGACTATGGCTACACCTTC	CASSSYVSGDYGYTF
few	TRBD2	TRBV14	TRBJ2-3	TGTGCCAGCAGCCCGTTTAGACTAGCGGGGATCACAGATACGCAGTATTTT	CASSPFRLAGITDTQYF
-	TRBD1	TRBV19	TRBJ1-3	TGTGCCAGTAGTATCCCCAGGGGGACGTCTGGAAACACCATATATTTT	CASSIPRGTSGNTIYF
-	TRBD1	TRBV10-3	TRBJ2-3	TGTGCCATCAGTGGCAGGGGGTTTAGCACAGATACGCAGTATTTT	CAISGRGFSTDTQYF
-	TRBD2	TRBV29-1	TRBJ2-2	TGCAGCGTAGGTAGCGGGCCGAACACCGGGGAGCTGTTTTTT	CSVGSGPNTGELFF
-	-	TRBV6-1	TRBJ1-1	TGTGCCAGCAGTGAACATTGGAGAGCGCTTGAAGCTTTCTTT	CASSEHWRALEAFF
-	TRBD1	TRBV5-1	TRBJ2-5	TGCGCCAGCAGCTTAACAGGGGGTCGGGGAGAGACCCAGTACTTC	CASSLTGGRGETQYF
-	-	TRBV5-1	TRBJ2-5	TGCGCCAGCAGCCCACGGGGGAGAGAGACCCAGTACTTC	CASSPRGRETQYF
-	-	TRBV27	TRBJ1-5	TGTGCCAGCGCAGACAGAAATCAGCCCCAGCATTTT	CASADRNQPQHF
-	TRBD1	TRBV28	TRBJ1-2	TGTGCCAGCAGACCTCTACAGGGGAGGTCGGACTATGGCTACACCTTC	CASRPLQGRSDYGYTF
-	-	TRBV19	TRBJ2-7	TGTGCCAGTAGGCGGGCGGATAGCTCCTACGAGCAGTACTTC	CASRRADSSYEQYF
-	-	TRBV5-5	TRBJ2-7	TGTGCCAGCAGCTACGGACTTAGCTCCTACGAGCAGTACTTC	CASSYGLSSYEQYF
-	TRBD1	TRBV19	TRBJ1-1	TGTGCCAGTAGTCTCAGACAGGGGCGGCTGGCCACTGAAGCTTTCTTT	CASSLRQGRLATEAFF
-	TRBD2	TRBV9	TRBJ2-1	TGTGCCAGCAGCGTAGGAGGGGCTAGCGGGGCGTACAATGAGCAGTTCTTC	CASSVGGASGAYNEQFF
once	-	TRBV7-2	TRBJ1-1	TGTGCCAGCAGCTTAGGACAGGATCTTGAGGCTTTCTTT	CASSLGQDLEAFF
-	TRBD1	TRBV6-6	TRBJ1-2	TGTGCCAGCAGCGAGGACAGGGGAGGCTACACCTTC	CASSEDRGGYTF
-	TRBD2	TRBV19	TRBJ2-1	TGTGCCAGTAGTCCCTGGACTAGCGGGGGGGCCAATGAGCAGTTCTTC	CASSPWTSGGANEQFF
-	-	TRBV18	TRBJ2-2	TGTGCCAGCTCACCGGGCCAGGAGGACACCGGGGAGCTGTTTTTT	CASSPGQEDTGELFF
-	TRBD1	TRBV30	TRBJ1-4	TGTGCCTGGAGTGTTCCCTCCGGGACAGGGGGGAGTGGGAATGAAAAACTGTTTTTT	CAWSVPSGTGGSGNEKLFF
once	-	TRBV18	TRBJ1-2	TGTGCCAGCTCACCCGGGGGAACAGATGGCTACACCTTC	CASSPGGTDGYTF
-	TRBD2	TRBV27	TRBJ2-7	TGTGCCAGCAGTTTATGGGGTGTTGCGGGAGGCCCTCTCGGCGAGCAGTACTTC	CASSLWGVAGGPLGEQYF
-	TRBD1	TRBV9	TRBJ1-3	TGTGCCAGCAGCCCCACGGAGGGACAGGGAAACACCATATATTTT	CASSPTEGQGNTIYF
-	-	TRBV7-6	TRBJ2-3	TGTGCCAGCAGCTTAATGGCGGGGCCAGCTACAGATACGCAGTATTTT	CASSLMAGPATDTQYF
-	-	TRBV11-1	TRBJ1-2	TGTGCCAGCAGCACCGGGACTGACTATGGCTACACCTTC	CASSTGTDYGYTF
-	-	TRBV19	TRBJ2-2	TGTGCCAGTAGCCAGGGGTCCGGGGAGCTGTTTTTT	CASSQGSGELFF
once	-	TRBV7-6	TRBJ1-2	TGTGCCAGCAGCTTAAACGCGGGACCCAGTTTTAACTATGGCTACACCTTC	CASSLNAGPSFNYGYTF
-	TRBD2	TRBV7-8	TRBJ2-3	TGTGCCAGCAGCATACGACTAGCGGGGAACACAGATACGCAGTATTTT	CASSIRLAGNTDTQYF
-	TRBD2	TRBV25-1	TRBJ2-7	TGTGCCAGCAGCGGACTAGCGGGAGCCTACGAGCAGTACTTC	CASSGLAGAYEQYF
-	-	TRBV11-3	TRBJ2-3	TGTGCCAGCAGCTTTCGGGTCACAGATACGCAGTATTTT	CASSFRVTDTQYF
-	-	TRBV6-5	TRBJ1-2	TGTGCCAGCAGAGGGGCCCCAGCGAATGGCTACACCTTC	CASRGAPANGYTF
-	-	TRBV29-1	TRBJ2-3	TGCAGCGGGGACAGGCGGGAGACAGATACGCAGTATTTT	CSGDRRETDTQYF
-	TRBD2	TRBV9	TRBJ2-3	TGTGCCAGCAGCGTAGGGACTAGCGGGAGACTGACAGATACGCAGTATTTT	CASSVGTSGRLTDTQYF
-	TRBD1	TRBV2	TRBJ1-3	TGTGCCAGCAGCACGGGACAGTCTCGAAACACCATATATTTT	CASSTGQSRNTIYF
once	TRBD2	TRBV5-5	TRBJ2-1	TGTGCCAGCAGCCCGGCCGGGACTAGCGGGAGGCACAATGAGCAGTTCTTC	CASSPAGTSGRHNEQFF
-	-	TRBV5-1	TRBJ2-5	TGCGCCAGCAGGCGGGACAGACAAGAGACCCAGTACTTC	CASRRDRQETQYF
-	-	TRBV28	TRBJ1-5	TGTGCCAGCAGCAAAGGGGGGGGCAATCAGCCCCAGCATTTT	CASSKGGGNQPQHF
-	-	TRBV10-3	TRBJ1-1	TGTGCCATCAGGACAGGACTAGTTAGAGGCACTGAAGCTTTCTTT	CAIRTGLVRGTEAFF
-	TRBD2	TRBV15	TRBJ2-3	TGTGCCACCAGCAGAGATCCAGCGGGACGCACAGATACGCAGTATTTT	CATSRDPAGRTDTQYF
once	TRBD2	TRBV28	TRBJ2-5	TGTGCCAGCAGTTTCCAAGTAGCGGGCCCGCGGACCCAGTACTTC	CASSFQVAGPRTQYF
-	-	TRBV6-5	TRBJ2-2	TGTGCCAGCCAGCAGACAGCGAACACCGGGGAGCTGTTTTTT	CASQQTANTGELFF
-	-	TRBV2	TRBJ2-2	TGTGCCAGCACCCGGGGACTCACCGGGGAGCTGTTTTTT	CASTRGLTGELFF
once	TRBD1	TRBV19	TRBJ2-7	TGTGCCAGTAGTGCCCGGGACAGGGGGCTAGACTACGAGCAGTACTTC	CASSARDRGLDYEQYF
-	-	TRBV5-1	TRBJ2-2	TGCGCCAGCAGTAGTACTCTAAACACCGGGGAGCTGTTTTTT	CASSSTLNTGELFF
-	-	TRBV18	TRBJ2-1	TGTGCCAGCTCACCAACAGGCCCTAGCTCCTACAATGAGCAGTTCTTC	CASSPTGPSSYNEQFF
-	TRBD1	TRBV5-5	TRBJ2-3	TGTGCCAGCAGCTTCGGGGACAGGTTAAGGGATACGCAGTATTTT	CASSFGDRLRDTQYF
-	-	TRBV5-1	TRBJ2-3	TGCGCCAGCAGCTCCGAGGGCACAGATACGCAGTATTTT	CASSSEGTDTQYF
-	TRBD2	TRBV2	TRBJ2-3	TGTGCCAGCAGTGCCCCGCGGGGGGGCATAGATACGCAGTATTTT	CASSAPRGGIDTQYF
-	-	TRBV18	TRBJ2-2	TGTGCCAGCCCCGACGGACATAAAACCGGGGAGCTGTTTTTT	CASPDGHKTGELFF